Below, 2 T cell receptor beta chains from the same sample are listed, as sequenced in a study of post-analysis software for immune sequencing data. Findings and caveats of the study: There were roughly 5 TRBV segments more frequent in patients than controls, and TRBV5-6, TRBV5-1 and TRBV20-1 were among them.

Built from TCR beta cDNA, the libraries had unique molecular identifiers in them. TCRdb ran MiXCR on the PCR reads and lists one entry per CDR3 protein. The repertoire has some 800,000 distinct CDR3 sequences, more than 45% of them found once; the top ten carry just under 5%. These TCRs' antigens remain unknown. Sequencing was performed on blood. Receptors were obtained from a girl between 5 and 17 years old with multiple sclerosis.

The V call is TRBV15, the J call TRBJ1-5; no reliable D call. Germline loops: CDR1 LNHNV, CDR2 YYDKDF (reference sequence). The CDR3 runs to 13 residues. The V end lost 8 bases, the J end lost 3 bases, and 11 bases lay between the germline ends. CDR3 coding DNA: TGTGCCACCGCCTTGGGATACAATCAGCCCCAGCATTTT. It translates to CATALGYNQPQHF.

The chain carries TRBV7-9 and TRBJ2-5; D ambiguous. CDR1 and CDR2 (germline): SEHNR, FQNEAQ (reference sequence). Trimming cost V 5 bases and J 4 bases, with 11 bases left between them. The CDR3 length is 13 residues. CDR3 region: CASSPGAPETQYF. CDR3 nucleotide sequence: TGTGCCAGCAGCCCCGGAGCTCCAGAGACCCAGTACTTC.